These 15 T cell receptor beta chains came from one sample sequenced in a study of T cell changes during pregnancy in multiple sclerosis. Generated by immunoSEQ multiplex PCR, the TCRdb table keeps only in-frame clones and is missing some. This table has over 40,000 clones, about 90% appearing once. Sequenced here: CD4+ T cells from peripheral blood mononuclear cells, sampled in the second trimester of pregnancy. All receptors come from a female donor with multiple sclerosis, enrolled in a pregnancy study.

J is TRBJ2-5 and V is TRBV5-6, with 12 bases aligning to TRBD1. J gave up 4 bases and V 4 bases, and 8 bases lay outside the gene matches. The CDR3 covers 16 residues. Germline V CDR1 and CDR2: SGHDT, YYEEEE. CDR3 DNA: TGTGCCAGCAGCCCCTGGGACAGGGGGCATCGAGAGACCCAGTACTTC. It specifies CASSPWDRGHRETQYF. Full variable domain (outside the CDR3, taken from reference TRBV5-6 and TRBJ2-5): DAGVTQSPTHLIKTRGQQVTLRCSPKSGHDTVSWYQQALGQGPQFIFQYYEEEERQRGNFPDRFSGHQFPNYSSELNVNALLLGDSALYLCASSPWDRGHRETQYFGPGTRLLVL.

This sequence joins TRBV19 and TRBJ1-4; no clear D. V gave up 3 bases and J gave up 8 bases, with 13 bases separating them. In germline, CDR1 is LNHDA, CDR2 SQIVND (reference sequence). The CDR3 contains 14 residues. The CDR3 nucleotides are TGTGCCAGTAGTATTAACCCAGCGGGAGAAAAACTGTTTTTT. It translates to CASSINPAGEKLFF.

The table lists this clone with a count of one. The chain has TRBV6-4 and TRBJ2-5; weak D call: TRBD1 (5 bases). The ends were cut back, 10 bases at V and 2 bases at J, with 14 bases in the middle. The CDR3 length is 13 residues. Germline CDR1 MRHNA, CDR2 SNTAGT. The CDR3 nucleotides read TGTGCCATCTGCCCGACAGTACAAGAGACCCAGTACTTC. As protein: CAICPTVQETQYF.

This clone was recorded only once. The chain carries TRBV2 and TRBJ2-6, with TRBD2 as a possible D gene (6 bases). V lost 7 bases and J 4 bases, leaving 23 bases between the germline ends. The germline CDR1 and CDR2 sequences are SNHLY and FYNNEI. The CDR3 has 18 residues. CDR3 sequence: CASTPTGVAAWGANVLTF. The CDR3 DNA reads as TGTGCCAGCACACCCACGGGGGTGGCGGCTTGGGGGGCCAACGTCCTGACTTTC.

The chain links TRBV6-1 to TRBJ2-7; 9 bases line up with TRBD2. J was trimmed by 9 bases and V by 6 bases; bases with no gene match: 3. The CDR3 contains 11 residues. The germline V gene encodes CDR1 MNHNS and CDR2 SASEGT. DNA for the CDR3: TGTGCCAGCAGAGGCGGGGGGGCGCAGTACTTC. Its translation: CASRGGGAQYF.

The chain links TRBV6-5 to TRBJ1-1; no clear D gene. The germline V gene encodes CDR1 MNHEY and CDR2 SVGAGI. The V and J ends lost 0 bases and 4 bases respectively, with 12 bases between them. CDR3 length: 15 residues. The CDR3 reads CASSYSGRAGTEAFF. Here the CDR3 DNA reads TGTGCCAGCAGTTACTCGGGAAGGGCGGGCACTGAAGCTTTCTTT.

Written as DNA, the CDR3 is TGTGCCAGCAGCTTAGGGACAGGAAGATCTTCTGGAAACACCATATATTTT. Its translation is CASSLGTGRSSGNTIYF. The rearrangement joins TRBV7-6 to TRBJ1-3, with 7 bases fitting TRBD1. V was clipped by 1 base and J by 1 base; unmatched bases: 7. The CDR3 runs to 17 residues. CDR1 and CDR2 from the germline V gene are SGHVS and FNYEAQ. The whole variable domain, remainder taken from reference TRBV7-6 and TRBJ1-3, is GAGVSQSPRYKVTKRGQDVALRCDPISGHVSLYWYRQALGQGPEFLTYFNYEAQQDKSGLPNDRFSAERPEGSISTLTIQRTEQRDSAMYRCASSLGTGRSSGNTIYFGEGSWLTVV.

The chain carries TRBV5-6 and TRBJ1-3; D perhaps matches TRBD1 (6 bases). The CDR3 is made up of 14 amino acids. V lost 2 bases and J 2 bases, leaving 8 bases between the germline ends. CDR1 and CDR2 from the germline V gene are SGHDT and YYEEEE. For the CDR3, the DNA is TGTGCCAGCAGCTTCGGACAGCCTGGAAACACCATATATTTT. Its protein is CASSFGQPGNTIYF.

The CDR3 DNA reads as TGCGCCAGCAGCTTAAGCTGGACAGGACCGAACACTGAAGCTTTCTTT. Amino acid sequence: CASSLSWTGPNTEAFF. The chain couples TRBV5-1 to TRBJ1-1; 7 nucleotides agree with TRBD1. Germline values: CDR1 SGHRS, CDR2 YFSETQ. J lost 1 base, V lost 2 bases, and 8 bases had no gene match. The CDR3 contains 16 residues.

In its sample, this clone was seen once. The chain uses TRBV4-1 and TRBJ1-5; D is ambiguous. CDR1 and CDR2 from the germline V gene are MGHRA and YSYEKL. CDR3 length: 17 amino acids. Trimming removed 2 bases at V and 0 bases at J, with 14 bases between. The CDR3: CASSQSWTANSNQPQHF. CDR3 in DNA: TGCGCCAGCAGCCAATCCTGGACTGCGAATAGCAATCAGCCCCAGCATTTT.

The V call is TRBV27, the J call TRBJ1-1; D gene unclear. V lost 7 bases and J lost 0, with 12 bases in between. Germline CDR1 is MNHEY and CDR2 is SMNVEV (reference sequence). The CDR3 runs 14 residues. The CDR3 is CASTRWALNTEAFF. CDR3 nucleotide sequence: TGTGCCAGCACCCGGTGGGCCCTGAACACTGAAGCTTTCTTT.

J is TRBJ1-2 and V is TRBV6-5; the D is unclear. The V and J ends lost 7 bases and 3 bases respectively, with 12 bases between them. Germline V CDR1 and CDR2: MNHEY, SVGAGI. This CDR3 is 13 amino acids long. The CDR3 spells CASKRTEYYGYTF. CDR3 sequence (DNA): TGTGCCAGCAAAAGGACTGAATACTATGGCTACACCTTC.

The chain joins TRBV10-2 to TRBJ2-4, with 8 bases that match TRBD1. V lost 4 bases, J lost 0 bases, and 5 bases stayed unmatched. Germline CDR1 WSHSY, CDR2 SAAADI. The CDR3 runs 16 residues. The CDR3 spells CASSGDRNLAKNIQYF. CDR3 nucleotide sequence: TGCGCCAGCAGTGGGGACAGGAATTTAGCCAAAAACATTCAGTACTTC.

J is TRBJ2-7 and V is TRBV6-5, with 10 bases aligning to TRBD1. The CDR3 runs 14 residues. V trimming: 10 bases; J trimming: 5 bases; junction bases outside the gene matches: 11. The V gene's germline CDR1 is MNHEY and CDR2 SVGAGI. The CDR3 spells CATSKTGGRHEQYF. DNA of the CDR3: TGTGCCACGAGCAAGACAGGGGGCCGGCACGAGCAGTACTTC.

In regard to this clone: Compared with germline, one end of the junction differs, possibly owing to a read error. CDR3 in DNA: TGTGTCAGCATCTCGACGACAGGGACAGGGATGGGCTACACCTTC. As protein: CVSISTTGTGMGYTF. The chain links TRBV6-6 to TRBJ1-2; 9 bases align to TRBD1. Germline V gene sequence: CDR1 MNHNY, CDR2 SVGAGI (reference sequence). The CDR3 consists of 15 residues.